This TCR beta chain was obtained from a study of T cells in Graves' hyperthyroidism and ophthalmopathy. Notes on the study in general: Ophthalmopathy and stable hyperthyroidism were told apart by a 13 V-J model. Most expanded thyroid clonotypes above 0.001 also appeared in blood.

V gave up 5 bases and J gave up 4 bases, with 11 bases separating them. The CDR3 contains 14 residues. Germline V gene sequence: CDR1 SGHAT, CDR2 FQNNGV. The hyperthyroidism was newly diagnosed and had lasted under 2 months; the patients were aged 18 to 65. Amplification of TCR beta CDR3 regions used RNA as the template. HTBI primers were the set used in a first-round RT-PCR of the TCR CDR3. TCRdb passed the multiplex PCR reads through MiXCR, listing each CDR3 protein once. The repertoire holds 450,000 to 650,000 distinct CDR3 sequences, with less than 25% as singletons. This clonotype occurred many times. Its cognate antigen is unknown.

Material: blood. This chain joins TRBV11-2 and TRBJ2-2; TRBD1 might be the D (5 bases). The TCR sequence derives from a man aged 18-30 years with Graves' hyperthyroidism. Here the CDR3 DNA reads TGTGCCAGCAGCACTCAGGGTACCACCGGGGAGCTGTTTTTT. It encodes CASSTQGTTGELFF. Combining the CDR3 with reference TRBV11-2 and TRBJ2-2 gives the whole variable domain EAGVAQSPRYKIIEKRQSVAFWCNPISGHATLYWYQQILGQGPKLLIQFQNNGVVDDSQLPKDRFSAERLKGVDSTLKIQPAKLEDSAVYLCASSTQGTTGELFFGEGSRLTVL.